This T cell receptor beta chain derives from a study of blood T cell repertoires in COVID-19. About the research overall: Spain, Italy and the United States supplied samples that represented acute and convalescent COVID-19.

Here immunoSEQ multiplex PCR was the method, and the copy in TCRdb shows in-frame clones only, minus some. Among over 250,000 clones listed, roughly 84% were seen once. The germline V gene encodes CDR1 WNHNN and CDR2 SYGVQD (reference sequence). The CDR3 loop spans 13 amino acids. V was shortened by 4 bases and J by 1 base, with 7 bases between the two germline ends. Seattle enrolled patients during active infection and tracked them longitudinally. The receptor was derived from a human donor with COVID-19, enrolled during active disease. The donor label of this sample is uncertain. The sequenced material came from peripheral blood. The chain joins TRBV10-1 to TRBJ1-1; D remains ambiguous. The CDR3 region has the DNA TGCGCCAGCAGTGCGGTGAGGAACACTGAAGCTTTCTTT. This sequence encodes CASSAVRNTEAFF.